One and the same sample provided the 16 T cell receptor beta chains below, sequenced in a study of naive and memory T cell subsets. Study-wide results and limits: Especially in CD8 cells, naive repertoires contained a few larger clonotypes, possibly CD45RA-re-expressing memory cells.

Their antigens remain unidentified. An equimolar mix of two oligonucleotides served as the beta constant-region primer for TRBC1 and TRBC2. The ligated cDNA underwent four PCR rounds using SP2 and nested alpha and beta constant-region primers. MiXCR, run by TCRdb on the UMI-ligation and nested PCR reads, gives a single entry per CDR3 protein. In the table there are roughly 100,000 distinct CDR3 sequences, around 11% of which are singletons. Sequenced material: naive CD4+ T cells from blood. These receptors originate from a human donor in good health.

Only a few counts were recorded for this clonotype. This chain links TRBV5-5 with TRBJ1-6; the D is unclear. The CDR3 runs to 15 residues. Germline CDR1 SGHKS, CDR2 YYEKEE (reference sequence). The germline V and J ends were trimmed by 5 bases and 7 bases, with 16 bases remaining between them. CDR3 bases: TGTGCCAGCAGGGAGTACCTCGCGGGGAATTCACCCCTCCACTTT. Its protein is CASREYLAGNSPLHF.

This clonotype was seen at least ten times. V gene TRBV9 combines with J gene TRBJ1-5, with D unclear. V lost 0 bases and J 7 bases, leaving 8 bases between the germline ends. The length of the CDR3 is 13 residues. Germline CDR1 reads SGDLS; CDR2 reads YYNGEE. For the CDR3, the DNA is TGTGCCAGCAGCGTAGGGTATGAACAGCCCCAGCATTTT. It translates to CASSVGYEQPQHF.

Only a few counts were recorded for this clonotype. The chain is built from TRBV6-2 or TRBV6-3 and TRBJ1-5; D gene unclear. CDR3 length equals 13 residues. Per the germline V gene, CDR1 is MNHEY and CDR2 is SVGEGT. The V end lost 2 bases, the J end lost 7 bases, and 9 bases lay between the germline ends. CDR3 coding DNA: TGTGCCAGCAGTTACCCTGATCGGCAGCCCCAGCATTTT. Protein sequence: CASSYPDRQPQHF.

There are a few counts of this clonotype. V gene TRBV20-1 combines with J gene TRBJ2-3, with 9 bases fitting TRBD2. The germline gives CDR1 DFQATT, CDR2 SNEGSKA (reference sequence). The CDR3 has 14 amino acids. Trimming cost V 5 bases and J 0 bases; bases outside gene matches: 3. The CDR3 nucleotides read TGCAGTGCTCTAGCGGGGCCCAGCACAGATACGCAGTATTTT. This gives the protein CSALAGPSTDTQYF.

The chain has TRBV20-1 and TRBJ1-4; the match to TRBD1 covers 7 bases. The CDR3 sequence is 13 residues long. Germline trimming cut 4 bases from V and 11 bases from J; bases unmatched to any gene: 10. Germline V gene sequence: CDR1 DFQATT, CDR2 SNEGSKA (reference sequence). As DNA, the CDR3 is TGCAGTGCTACCGCCCGACAGGGCCTGAAACTGTTTTTT. It yields the protein CSATARQGLKLFF.

The table lists this clonotype with a few counts. This chain connects TRBV6-5 to TRBJ2-7; perhaps TRBD1 as D (5 bases). Deletions cut 2 bases from V and 1 base from J, with 6 bases between. CDR1 and CDR2 (germline): MNHEY, SVGAGI. The CDR3 spans 13 residues. CDR3 residues: CASSYGHSYEQYF. The CDR3 nucleotides are TGTGCCAGCAGTTACGGACATTCCTACGAGCAGTACTTC.

The chain has TRBV6-2 or TRBV6-3 and TRBJ1-2; the D is unclear. This CDR3 contains 11 residues. From germline, CDR1 is MNHEY and CDR2 SVGEGT. Trimming cost V 4 bases and J 9 bases, with 9 bases left between them. The CDR3: CASSFRTSYTF. For the CDR3, the DNA is TGTGCCAGCAGTTTCAGGACCAGCTACACCTTC.

This clonotype was observed a few times. The CDR3 reads CASSLSLSGGTYGYTF. CDR3 nucleotides: TGTGCCAGCAGCTTATCCCTGTCTGGGGGAACCTATGGCTACACCTTC. The rearrangement joins TRBV11-2 to TRBJ1-2, with D possibly matching TRBD1 (5 bases). Germline V CDR1 and CDR2: SGHAT, FQNNGV. This CDR3 spans 16 amino acids. Trimming left V 2 bases short and J 4 bases short, with 17 bases between.

The rearrangement uses TRBV29-1 and TRBJ2-1; D perhaps matches TRBD1 (6 bases). The germline V gene has CDR1 SQVTM and CDR2 ANQGSEA. The CDR3 consists of 12 residues. Written as DNA, the CDR3 is TGCCTAGGGGGATCCCTAGGCAATGAGCAGTTCTTC. Amino acids: CLGGSLGNEQFF.

This clonotype was counted between two and nine times. The chain recombines TRBV20-1 with TRBJ2-7; the match to TRBD2 covers 8 bases. Germline values: CDR1 DFQATT, CDR2 SNEGSKA (reference sequence). J gave up 4 bases and V 0 bases, and 23 bases lay outside the gene matches. The CDR3 is 20 amino acids. CDR3 sequence: CSARDLSNPQRRGARYEQYF. CDR3 coding DNA: TGCAGTGCTAGAGATCTATCGAACCCCCAGCGGCGGGGGGCGCGGTACGAGCAGTACTTC.

The V and J genes are TRBV20-1 and TRBJ1-6; D is possibly TRBD1 (6 bases). This CDR3 region has 15 residues. V was trimmed by 3 bases and J by 0 bases, leaving 9 bases between them. Germline CDR1 reads DFQATT; CDR2 reads SNEGSKA (reference sequence). CDR3 in DNA: TGCAGTGCTAGGGGGGCGAGCTCCTATAATTCACCCCTCCACTTT. The encoded protein is CSARGASSYNSPLHF.

This clonotype was counted ten times or more. This sequence joins TRBV2 and TRBJ2-3; D gene unclear. Germline V gives CDR1 SNHLY, CDR2 FYNNEI. There are 16 residues in the CDR3. Between the trimmed V and J ends, which lost 1 base and 0 bases, there was a span of 11 bases. The CDR3 loop is CASSEVGPTSTDTQYF. In DNA, the CDR3 is TGTGCCAGCAGTGAAGTTGGGCCTACTAGCACAGATACGCAGTATTTT.

This clonotype has just a few counts. This chain connects TRBV18 to TRBJ1-6, with D possibly TRBD1 on 5 matching bases. Trimming stripped 6 bases from V and 7 bases from J, with 19 bases between. The CDR3 runs to 16 residues. In germline, CDR1 is KGHSH, CDR2 LQKENI. The CDR3 DNA follows: TGTGCCAGCTCCCCTTGGGACGCATCGACCAATTCACCCCTCCACTTT. Its translation: CASSPWDASTNSPLHF.

This clonotype was picked up many times. The chain couples TRBV18 to TRBJ2-1; 12 bases fit TRBD2. J lost 0 bases, V lost 4 bases, and 7 bases had no gene match. This CDR3 is 18 amino acids long. Germline V lookup: CDR1 KGHSH, CDR2 LQKENI. Here the CDR3 reads CASSQASGGASSYNEQFF. The CDR3 DNA reads TGTGCCAGCTCACAAGCTAGCGGGGGGGCGAGCTCCTACAATGAGCAGTTCTTC.

The J gene is TRBJ2-1, the V gene TRBV7-6; 16 bases map to TRBD2. The CDR3 loop spans 16 amino acids. V was clipped by 4 bases and J by 9 bases; unmatched bases: 6. From germline, CDR1 is SGHVS and CDR2 FNYEAQ. The CDR3 protein is CASSSGLAGGPFEQFF. As DNA, the CDR3 is TGTGCCAGCAGCTCGGGACTAGCGGGAGGGCCGTTTGAGCAGTTCTTC.

J is TRBJ2-2 and V is TRBV6-2 or TRBV6-3; 11 bases align to TRBD2. Germline V gives CDR1 MNHEY, CDR2 SVGEGT. The length of the CDR3 is 20 residues. V lost 5 bases to trimming and J lost 0 bases; unmatched junction nucleotides: 14. The CDR3 region has the DNA TGTGCCAGCAGTCGCCTGGATAGCGGGAGGGCCTCCGCGAACACCGGGGAGCTGTTTTTT. This codes for CASSRLDSGRASANTGELFF.